These 3 T cell receptor beta chains were sequenced from one sample in a study of blood T cells in healthy people across ages. Then a second PCR, running roughly 7 to 12 cycles, was carried out with a sample-barcoded 5' primer and a J-beta primer mix. Each CDR3 protein is one row after TCRdb ran MiXCR on the 5' RACE reads. Of 2 million or so distinct CDR3 sequences listed, just under 50% are singletons. The sequencing sample was made of blood. All receptors derive from a woman in her thirties or forties in good health.

This clonotype was seen a few times. The chain combines TRBV4-3 with TRBJ2-7; the match to TRBD1 covers 7 bases. The CDR3 spans 15 residues. With 0 bases clipped from V and 0 bases from J, the junction kept 2 bases outside the gene matches. Germline CDR1 reads LGHNA; CDR2 reads YSLEER. The CDR3 loop reads CASSQETGSSYEQYF. DNA for the CDR3: TGCGCCAGCAGCCAAGAGACAGGGAGCTCCTACGAGCAGTACTTC.

The chain is built from TRBV7-2 and TRBJ2-5, with D maybe TRBD1 (5 bases). The CDR3 has 14 amino acids. CDR1 is SGHTA, CDR2 FQGNSA, per germline. V was shortened by 1 base and J by 9 bases, with 15 bases between the two germline ends. The CDR3 region has the DNA TGTGCCAGCAGCTTAGACCGGACAAGGTGGGCCCAGTACTTC. Its protein is CASSLDRTRWAQYF.

This rearrangement joins TRBV20-1 to TRBJ1-2; the match to TRBD1 covers 7 bases. CDR1 is DFQATT and CDR2 is SNEGSKA in the germline V gene (reference sequence). The CDR3 has 14 residues. With V trimmed by 3 bases and J by 3 bases, 7 bases remained unmatched. This chain's CDR3 is CSASPTGEDYGYTF. CDR3 in DNA: TGCAGTGCTAGCCCCACAGGGGAGGACTATGGCTACACCTTC.